The 32 T cell receptor beta chains reported below all come from one sample, sequenced in a study of T cell repertoires in cytomegalovirus infection. Via MiXCR, TCRdb re-called the reads, giving one row per CDR3 protein. The sample has hundreds of thousands of distinct CDR3 sequences; roughly 24% are singletons. Sequencing was done on a sample of CD8+ T cells from PBMCs. The source of these receptors is a human donor in good health (CMV status not recorded). Some clones in this sample may be carry-over from other donors' samples.

The CDR3: CASTEKTQYF. The CDR3 DNA reads as TGTGCCAGCACCGAGAAGACCCAGTACTTC. This chain uses TRBV11-2 with TRBJ2-5, with D unresolved. The V and J ends lost 7 bases and 6 bases respectively, with 6 bases between them. Germline V gene sequence: CDR1 SGHAT, CDR2 FQNNGV. The CDR3 extends over 10 amino acids. The full variable domain, completed using reference TRBV11-2 and TRBJ2-5, is EAGVAQSPRYKIIEKRQSVAFWCNPISGHATLYWYQQILGQGPKLLIQFQNNGVVDDSQLPKDRFSAERLKGVDSTLKIQPAKLEDSAVYLCASTEKTQYFGPGTRLLVL.

This clonotype has just a few counts. The CDR3 DNA reads TGTGCCATCAGTGAGGAGGGGAGCTCCTACAATGAGCAGTTCTTC. Translation gives CAISEEGSSYNEQFF. The chain combines TRBV10-3 with TRBJ2-1, with D possibly being TRBD1 or TRBD2 (5 bases each). V was shortened by 2 bases and J by 0 bases, with 8 bases between the two germline ends. CDR3 length: 15 amino acids. The V gene's germline CDR1 is ENHRY and CDR2 SYGVKD.

The table lists this clonotype with a few counts. V gene TRBV6-5 combines with J gene TRBJ2-3; weak D call: TRBD2 (6 bases). Looked up from germline, CDR1 is MNHEY and CDR2 is SVGAGI. The CDR3 is 17 residues long. Trimming took off 0 bases at V and 2 bases at J, with 15 bases between the two ends. In DNA, the CDR3 is TGTGCCAGCAGTTACTCCCCTTACGCGGGGAACACAGATACGCAGTATTTT. This encodes CASSYSPYAGNTDTQYF.

In its sample, this clonotype was seen a few times. The chain joins TRBV7-2 to TRBJ2-7; D is uncertain. Trimming shortened V by 5 bases and J by 3 bases, and 8 bases separated the two germline ends. The germline V gene encodes CDR1 SGHTA and CDR2 FQGNSA. CDR3 length: 12 residues. The CDR3 loop is CASSPRIYEQYF. The DNA for the CDR3 is TGTGCCAGCAGCCCCAGGATCTACGAGCAGTACTTC.

The chain has TRBV20-1 and TRBJ2-5; the D is unclear. Trimming stripped 0 bases from V and 3 bases from J, with 8 bases between. CDR3 length: 13 amino acids. CDR1 and CDR2 (germline): DFQATT, SNEGSKA (reference sequence). As DNA, the CDR3 is TGCAGTGCTAGAGATTATTCGGAAGAGACCCAGTACTTC. It translates to CSARDYSEETQYF.

This clonotype has just a few counts. The chain carries TRBV27 and TRBJ2-7, with 7 bases aligning to TRBD1. Losses at the gene ends were 5 bases for V and 0 bases for J; bases not matched to a gene: 7. This CDR3 region has 15 residues. The germline CDR1 and CDR2 sequences are MNHEY and SMNVEV (reference sequence). The CDR3 protein is CASSGTAASSYEQYF. The CDR3 region has the DNA TGTGCCAGCAGTGGGACAGCGGCCAGCTCCTACGAGCAGTACTTC.

J is TRBJ2-4 and V is TRBV28; D not certain. CDR3 length: 14 amino acids. CDR1 and CDR2 from the germline V gene are MDHEN and SYDVKM. Deletions cut 11 bases from V and 8 bases from J, with 22 bases between. The CDR3: CALSRPSQSDIQYF. CDR3 bases: TGTGCCCTCTCGAGGCCCTCTCAGTCAGACATTCAGTACTTC.

The chain uses TRBV4-1 and TRBJ2-5; D is undetermined. Germline V gene lookup returns CDR1 MGHRA and CDR2 YSYEKL. The CDR3 sequence is 15 residues long. The V and J ends lost 0 bases and 5 bases respectively, with 13 bases between them. CDR3 protein: CASSQDPSYGETQYF. The CDR3 DNA reads TGCGCCAGCAGCCAAGACCCCTCCTATGGGGAGACCCAGTACTTC.

The chain uses TRBV6-2 or TRBV6-3 and TRBJ2-4, with D possibly TRBD1 on 6 matching bases. CDR1 is MNHEY and CDR2 is SVGEGT in the germline V gene. V lost 5 bases and J lost 6, with 23 bases in between. The CDR3 has 17 amino acids. This CDR3 reads CASSQPDRPSGINIQYF. In DNA form, the CDR3 reads TGTGCCAGCAGTCAACCTGACAGGCCCTCAGGGATAAACATTCAGTACTTC.

This chain connects TRBV4-2 to TRBJ1-4; D is ambiguous. Trimming took 4 bases from V and 0 from J, leaving 12 bases between them. CDR3 length: 16 residues. The germline V gene encodes CDR1 LGHNA and CDR2 YNFKEQ. In nucleotides, the CDR3 is TGTGCCAGCAGCCTAGACCCCCCAGCAACTAATGAAAAACTGTTTTTT. Protein product: CASSLDPPATNEKLFF.

The chain uses TRBV6-5 and TRBJ2-7; the D gene is possibly TRBD1 (6 bases). Germline V CDR1 and CDR2: MNHEY, SVGAGI. Trimming took off 4 bases at V and 2 bases at J, with 12 bases between the two ends. This CDR3 comprises 14 residues. The DNA of the CDR3 is TGTGCCAGCAGTTCGGGACATTTCCCCTACGAGCAGTACGTC. Protein: CASSSGHFPYEQYV.

This clonotype was counted at least ten times. The chain recombines TRBV7-9 with TRBJ2-5; D is undetermined. V was trimmed by 5 bases and J by 1 base, leaving 8 bases between them. CDR1 and CDR2 (germline): SEHNR, FQNEAQ (reference sequence). CDR3 length equals 13 residues. CDR3 region: CASSDSFQETQYF. CDR3 sequence (DNA): TGTGCCAGCAGCGACTCGTTCCAAGAGACCCAGTACTTC.

This clonotype was counted a few times. CDR3 in amino acids: CASSLGGDGSYEQYF. CDR3 DNA: TGCGCCAGCAGCTTGGGCGGGGACGGCTCCTACGAGCAGTACTTC. J is TRBJ2-7 and V is TRBV5-1; the D gene is possibly TRBD2 (6 bases). V lost 0 bases and J lost 0, with 10 bases in between. CDR3 length: 15 amino acids. The V gene's germline CDR1 is SGHRS and CDR2 YFSETQ.

This chain links TRBV20-1 with TRBJ2-5, with TRBD1 matching 10 bases. CDR3 length: 11 residues. Germline values: CDR1 DFQATT, CDR2 SNEGSKA (reference sequence). Trimming removed 5 bases from V and 9 bases from J; junction bases left unmatched: 3. CDR3 sequence reads: CSAWDRGAQYF. In nucleotides, the CDR3 is TGCAGTGCTTGGGACAGGGGAGCCCAGTACTTC.

The chain is built from TRBV13 and TRBJ1-1; D unresolved. This CDR3 spans 14 amino acids. Germline V gene sequence: CDR1 PRHDT, CDR2 FYEKMQ (reference sequence). Trimming removed 0 bases at V and 4 bases at J, with 9 bases between. DNA for the CDR3: TGTGCCAGCAGCTTAGGCGGTCCCTCCACTGAAGCTTTCTTT. Its protein is CASSLGGPSTEAFF.

The table lists this clonotype with many counts. The chain is built from TRBV7-8 and TRBJ2-2, with D uncertain. With 5 bases removed from V and 2 bases from J, the gap between germline ends came to 9 bases. This CDR3 has 14 amino acids. In germline, CDR1 is SGHVS, CDR2 FQNEAQ. The CDR3 sequence is CASSLPPNTGELFF. The DNA of the CDR3 is TGTGCCAGCAGCCTACCCCCCAACACCGGGGAGCTGTTTTTT.

The gene calls are TRBV2 and TRBJ2-6, with 10 bases identical to TRBD1. V trimming: 7 bases; J trimming: 0 bases; junction bases outside the gene matches: 6. The CDR3 length is 17 residues. Germline CDR1 reads SNHLY; CDR2 reads FYNNEI. DNA for the CDR3: TGTGCCAGCATAGCCGGGACAGGGGACTCTGGGGCCAACGTCCTGACTTTC. Residues: CASIAGTGDSGANVLTF.

V gene TRBV28 combines with J gene TRBJ2-1; 11 bases are a match to TRBD2. V was pared by 5 bases and J by 0 bases, with 12 bases of the junction left unmatched. This CDR3 region has 19 residues. Germline V CDR1 and CDR2: MDHEN, SYDVKM. CDR3 loop: CASSPLGASGGSSYNEQFF. CDR3 nucleotides: TGTGCCAGCAGTCCCCTAGGGGCTAGCGGGGGGAGCTCCTACAATGAGCAGTTCTTC.

This clonotype has a count of ten or more. The rearrangement uses TRBV12-3 or TRBV12-4 and TRBJ2-7, with 7 positions matching TRBD1. The ends lost 6 bases at V and 2 bases at J; junction bases unmatched: 10. The length of the CDR3 is 15 residues. The CDR3, as DNA: TGTGCCAGCAGCTACCCAAGGGGGCGCACCTACGAGCAGTACTTC. Translated: CASSYPRGRTYEQYF.

This clonotype was detected ten times or more. CDR3 in amino acids: CASSLNGPNTGELFF. The CDR3, as DNA: TGTGCCAGCAGCTTAAATGGCCCGAACACCGGGGAGCTGTTTTTT. The chain combines TRBV7-2 with TRBJ2-2, with no clear D. The germline V and J ends were trimmed by 2 bases and 0 bases, with 7 bases remaining between them. CDR1 and CDR2 from the germline V gene are SGHTA and FQGNSA. This CDR3 region has 15 residues.

The table lists this clonotype with many counts. The chain carries TRBV7-9 and TRBJ2-2; TRBD1 aligns across 8 bases. Trimming at V came to 5 bases and at J to 8 bases, leaving 13 bases not matched to a gene. Germline V CDR1 and CDR2: SEHNR, FQNEAQ (reference sequence). CDR3 length: 16 amino acids. This CDR3 reads CASSPSVTDRGGELFF. The CDR3 DNA follows: TGTGCCAGCAGCCCCTCGGTGACCGACAGGGGTGGGGAGCTGTTTTTT.

The chain recombines TRBV20-1 with TRBJ1-1, with 8 bases that match TRBD1. Trimming took 3 bases from V and 3 from J; bases not matched to a gene: 6. This CDR3 has 14 amino acids. CDR1 and CDR2 from the germline V gene are DFQATT and SNEGSKA (reference sequence). The CDR3 spells CSARDRDWDTEAFF. Written as DNA, the CDR3 is TGCAGTGCTAGGGACAGGGATTGGGACACTGAAGCTTTCTTT.

The sample holds a few counts of this clonotype. The V gene is TRBV7-6, the J gene TRBJ2-1, with 7 bases identical to TRBD1. V was pared by 5 bases and J by 10 bases, with 8 bases of the junction left unmatched. This CDR3 spans 13 amino acids. CDR1 and CDR2 (germline): SGHVS, FNYEAQ. CDR3 protein: CASSKRQGFEQFF. CDR3 DNA: TGTGCCAGCAGCAAAAGACAGGGATTCGAGCAGTTCTTC.

This clonotype was counted between two and nine times. J is TRBJ2-2 and V is TRBV9; tentative D call: TRBD2 (5 bases). The ends were cut back, 3 bases at V and 7 bases at J, with 16 bases in the middle. The germline V gene encodes CDR1 SGDLS and CDR2 YYNGEE. The CDR3 is made up of 15 amino acids. Here the CDR3 DNA reads TGTGCCAGCAGCGGCCTTATCGGGGAAGGCGGGGAGCTGTTTTTT. This translates into CASSGLIGEGGELFF.

Only a few counts were recorded for this clonotype. V gene TRBV7-8 combines with J gene TRBJ2-7; 7 bases match TRBD1. Germline CDR1 SGHVS, CDR2 FQNEAQ. Trimming took 5 bases from V and 7 from J; bases not matched to a gene: 17. This CDR3 is 16 amino acids long. DNA for the CDR3: TGTGCCAGCAGCCCCTTCGAGGACAGGCCCTCGGGGGAGCAGTACTTC. It translates to CASSPFEDRPSGEQYF.

V gene TRBV7-2 combines with J gene TRBJ2-7; 8 bases align to TRBD2. V was pared by 2 bases and J by 5 bases, with 8 bases of the junction left unmatched. The CDR3 consists of 15 residues. From germline, CDR1 is SGHTA and CDR2 FQGNSA. Here the CDR3 DNA reads TGTGCCAGCAGCTTAAGTAGGACTAGCAGTGACGAGCAGTACTTC. Amino acid sequence: CASSLSRTSSDEQYF. The whole variable domain, remainder taken from reference TRBV7-2 and TRBJ2-7, is GAGVSQSPSNKVTEKGKDVELRCDPISGHTALYWYRQSLGQGLEFLIYFQGNSAPDKSGLPSDRFSAERTGGSVSTLTIQRTQQEDSAVYLCASSLSRTSSDEQYFGPGTRLTVT.

This clonotype was seen a few times. The V gene is TRBV14, the J gene TRBJ1-1; D call uncertain. Trimming cost V 0 bases and J 4 bases, with 12 bases left between them. Per the germline V gene, CDR1 is SGHDN and CDR2 is FVKESK. This CDR3 spans 15 amino acids. CDR3 nucleotide sequence: TGTGCCAGCAGCCAAGAACGAGGGCGCGGCACTGAAGCTTTCTTT. Encoded protein: CASSQERGRGTEAFF.

The genes are TRBV28 and TRBJ2-4, with a weak D call TRBD2 (6 bases). V was pared by 3 bases and J by 9 bases, with 9 bases between. The length of the CDR3 is 12 residues. Per germline, CDR1 MDHEN and CDR2 SYDVKM. The CDR3 spells CASSLGEVIQYF. CDR3 DNA sequence: TGTGCCAGCAGTTTGGGGGAGGTCATTCAGTACTTC.

This clonotype was picked up many times. The V call is TRBV7-2, the J call TRBJ2-3; no firm D call. V was pared by 3 bases and J by 2 bases, with 12 bases between. CDR1 SGHTA and CDR2 FQGNSA come from the germline V gene. The CDR3 totals 15 residues. The CDR3 region is CASSLTNHDTDTQYF. Here the CDR3 DNA reads TGTGCCAGCAGCTTGACCAATCATGACACAGATACGCAGTATTTT.

The chain couples TRBV27 to TRBJ1-5; unclear D gene. CDR1 is MNHEY and CDR2 is SMNVEV in the germline V gene (reference sequence). V lost 6 bases, J lost 6 bases, and 12 bases lay in between. This CDR3 region has 13 residues. CDR3 coding DNA: TGTGCCAGCAGCAAGGGTTTTCGTCAGCCCCAGCATTTT. Translating it yields CASSKGFRQPQHF.

The chain has TRBV9 and TRBJ1-1; D is unclear. V was pared by 0 bases and J by 0 bases, with 9 bases between. The germline V gene encodes CDR1 SGDLS and CDR2 YYNGEE. The CDR3 contains 15 residues. The chain's CDR3 is CASSVEGSLNTEAFF. In DNA, the CDR3 is TGTGCCAGCAGCGTAGAGGGCAGCTTGAACACTGAAGCTTTCTTT.

This clonotype was counted a few times. CDR3 DNA sequence: TGTGCCACCAGAAACTTCCGTGATACCCCGGGACAGGCGTATGGCTACACCTTC. It yields the protein CATRNFRDTPGQAYGYTF. V is TRBV28 and J is TRBJ1-2, with TRBD1 matching 8 bases. Trimming removed 10 bases from V and 5 bases from J; junction bases left unmatched: 24. Germline V CDR1 and CDR2: MDHEN, SYDVKM. The CDR3 sequence is 18 residues long.